These 10 T cell receptor beta chains were sequenced from one sample in a study of a mutant IDH1 vaccine in newly diagnosed glioma (dated by TCRdb to the early 2020s). Reading the label with the study, this specimen's time point is: week 35, safety follow-up. Each vaccine dose was 300 ug of a 20-mer mutant IDH1 peptide in Montanide, given subcutaneously with topical imiquimod. Antigens of these TCRs are unknown. The library was prepared using the immunoSEQ multiplex PCR assay. Held by TCRdb, this immuneACCESS table contains in-frame sequences only and omits some clones. Under half of the omission traces to an unresolved V gene where checked; the cause of the rest is unknown. The sample table lists tens of thousands of clones, more than 65% of them with a count of one. The ten most abundant clones make up 15% of the sample. This specimen consisted of PBMCs, obtained from a glioma patient whose treatment included an IDH1 peptide vaccine. Receptors originate from a man under 40 with glioma.

Here the CDR3 DNA reads TGTGCCAGCAGCTCCGATACTCAAATCCAGGGGACTGAAGCTTTCTTT. It specifies CASSSDTQIQGTEAFF. This rearrangement joins TRBV7-9 to TRBJ1-1; D is possibly TRBD1 (6 bases). Germline values: CDR1 SEHNR, CDR2 FQNEAQ (reference sequence). The V end was cut by 4 bases, the J end by 5 bases, with 20 bases between. CDR3 length equals 16 residues.

The chain has TRBV7-9 and TRBJ2-7; possible D gene TRBD1, 5 bases. The CDR3 runs to 13 residues. Germline CDR1 reads SEHNR; CDR2 reads FQNEAQ (reference sequence). V lost 1 base and J 7 bases, leaving 11 bases between the germline ends. Here the CDR3 reads CASSLVQGWEQYF. The CDR3 DNA is TGTGCCAGCAGCTTAGTCCAGGGTTGGGAGCAGTACTTC. The full variable domain, in which reference TRBV7-9 and TRBJ2-7 provide the parts outside the CDR3, is DTGVSQNPRHKITKRGQNVTFRCDPISEHNRLYWYRQTLGQGPEFLTYFQNEAQLEKSRLLSDRFSAERPKGSFSTLEIQRTEQGDSAMYLCASSLVQGWEQYFGPGTRLTVT.

The chain carries TRBV9 and TRBJ2-2, with 7 bases identical to TRBD2. The J segment lost 6 bases and the V segment lost 3 bases, leaving 14 bases of the junction unmatched. Germline CDR1 and CDR2: SGDLS and YYNGEE. CDR3 size: 17 residues. CDR3 amino acids: CASSDGTSASMSGELFF. CDR3 nucleotides: TGTGCCAGCAGCGACGGAACTAGCGCCAGTATGTCCGGGGAGCTGTTTTTT.

V gene TRBV6-4 combines with J gene TRBJ1-4; D not resolved. V dropped 7 bases and J dropped 1 base, with 4 bases sitting between them. This CDR3 is built from 12 residues. Germline V lookup: CDR1 MRHNA, CDR2 SNTAGT. CDR3 protein: CASTGTNEKLFF. The CDR3, as DNA: TGTGCCAGCACGGGAACTAATGAAAAACTGTTTTTT.

The chain has TRBV2 and TRBJ2-6; D call uncertain. V dropped 6 bases and J dropped 0 bases, with 9 bases sitting between them. The germline V gene has CDR1 SNHLY and CDR2 FYNNEI. The length of the CDR3 is 15 residues. CDR3 coding DNA: TGTGCCAGCAGAGGACGGTACTCTGGGGCCAACGTCCTGACTTTC. It translates to CASRGRYSGANVLTF. Variable domain in full (rest from reference TRBV2 and TRBJ2-6): EPEVTQTPSHQVTQMGQEVILRCVPISNHLYFYWYRQILGQKVEFLVSFYNNEISEKSEIFDDQFSVERPDGSNFTLKIRSTKLEDSAMYFCASRGRYSGANVLTFGAGSRLTVL.

The V and J genes are TRBV7-9 and TRBJ2-6, with 11 bases identical to TRBD2. This CDR3 has 19 amino acids. CDR1 and CDR2 from the germline V gene are SEHNR and FQNEAQ (reference sequence). Unmatched junction bases numbered 9, after V lost 5 bases and J lost 0 bases. The CDR3 DNA is TGTGCCAGCAGCCCGCTAGCGGGAGGTTCGCTCTCTGGGGCCAACGTCCTGACTTTC. Translation: CASSPLAGGSLSGANVLTF. Complete variable domain (other parts from reference TRBV7-9 and TRBJ2-6): DTGVSQNPRHKITKRGQNVTFRCDPISEHNRLYWYRQTLGQGPEFLTYFQNEAQLEKSRLLSDRFSAERPKGSFSTLEIQRTEQGDSAMYLCASSPLAGGSLSGANVLTFGAGSRLTVL.

CDR3 amino acids: CASSPTGNSNEQFF. The CDR3 DNA is TGTGCCAGCTCACCAACAGGAAACAGCAATGAGCAGTTCTTC. The chain uses TRBV18 and TRBJ2-1; D is possibly TRBD1 (5 bases). Germline V gives CDR1 KGHSH, CDR2 LQKENI. The V end lost 2 bases, the J end lost 6 bases, and 11 bases lay between the germline ends. The CDR3 contains 14 residues.

The chain is built from TRBV5-6 and TRBJ1-3; D gene ambiguous. The CDR3 totals 15 residues. V was pared by 4 bases and J by 0 bases, with 11 bases between. CDR1 SGHDT and CDR2 YYEEEE come from the germline V gene. This chain's CDR3 is CASSLLSLSGNTIYF. CDR3 DNA sequence: TGTGCCAGCAGCCTACTCAGCCTCTCTGGAAACACCATATATTTT.

The chain is built from TRBV5-1 and TRBJ2-2; D is perhaps TRBD2 (7 bases). With 3 bases removed from V and 2 bases from J, the gap between germline ends came to 20 bases. The V gene's germline CDR1 is SGHRS and CDR2 YFSETQ. This CDR3 has 18 residues. This CDR3 is CASSSPLGGGPNTGELFF. CDR3 DNA: TGCGCCAGCAGCTCACCGCTGGGCGGGGGCCCCAACACCGGGGAGCTGTTTTTT.

The rearrangement joins TRBV5-1 to TRBJ1-4; weak D call: TRBD1 (6 bases). This CDR3 comprises 17 residues. From germline, CDR1 is SGHRS and CDR2 YFSETQ. Deletions cut 0 bases from V and 8 bases from J, with 20 bases between. CDR3 in DNA: TGCGCCAGCAGCTTGGGGGCGAGGGGGTTGGGTGAAGAAAAACTGTTTTTT. It yields the protein CASSLGARGLGEEKLFF.